This T cell receptor (beta chain) is from a study of blood T cells in healthy people across ages. General study results and limits: From one million sequenced T cells, diversity estimates were lower bounds.

In each sample, at least 7 million PBMCs were isolated. A second PCR, run for about 6 to 12 cycles, used a sample-barcoded 5' primer plus a J-beta primer mix. Using its own MiXCR run on the 5' RACE reads, TCRdb lists one record per CDR3 protein. The sample lists about 730,000 distinct CDR3 sequences, 43% occurring once. About this clonotype itself: Its matching antigen is unknown.

The V and J ends lost 5 bases and 6 bases respectively, with 20 bases between them. CDR3 length equals 16 residues. In germline, CDR1 is SGHVS, CDR2 FNYEAQ. The sample taken for sequencing was blood. The chain has TRBV7-6 and TRBJ2-1; a weak D match, TRBD1 (5 bases). This receptor was identified in a woman in her sixties or seventies in good health. CDR3 region: CASSQTAPTILNEQFF. In DNA form, the CDR3 reads TGTGCCAGCAGCCAGACAGCCCCAACAATCCTCAATGAGCAGTTCTTC.